These T cell receptor beta chains were read from a single sample in a study of neurological immune-mediated disorders. TCRdb re-derived calls from the 5' RACE reads in MiXCR, one entry per CDR3 protein. The sample contains under 25,000 distinct CDR3 sequences, about 2.5% of which appear only once. Sequencing was done on a sample of PBMCs. The source is a woman between 18 and 29 years old with multiple sclerosis. The CDR3 runs from the conserved cysteine through the conserved F or W. The D gene is left open where the match is weak. Part of the rows lack a size; the others show once, few, many or a class for expanded clones.

CDR3 length,J gene,clone size,V gene,D gene,CDR3 protein,CDR3 DNA
14,TRBJ2-2,many,TRBV10-3,-,CAISEGQNTGELFF,TGTGCCATCAGTGAGGGCCAGAACACCGGGGAGCTGTTTTTT
14,TRBJ1-1,many,TRBV29-1,-,CSVEGSLGNTEAFF,TGCAGCGTTGAAGGGAGTCTAGGGAACACTGAAGCTTTCTTT
15,TRBJ2-1,many,TRBV20-1,TRBD2,CSAREASGRYDEQFF,TGCAGTGCTAGAGAAGCTAGCGGGAGATACGATGAGCAGTTCTTC
15,TRBJ2-3,many,TRBV7-9,-,CASSLVSFDTDTQYF,TGTGCCAGCAGCTTAGTGTCCTTTGACACAGATACGCAGTATTTT
13,TRBJ1-2,-,TRBV12-2,-,CASRSLRGPERLF,TGTGCAAGTCGCTCACTGAGGGGGCCAGAGAGGCTCTTC
15,TRBJ1-4,many,TRBV7-6,TRBD1,CASSLAGTGGEKLFF,TGTGCCAGCAGCCTAGCCGGGACAGGGGGTGAAAAACTGTTTTTT
14,TRBJ2-7,-,TRBV5-1,-,CASSLPGAAYEQYF,TGCGCCAGCAGCTTGCCAGGGGCGGCCTACGAGCAGTACTTC
15,TRBJ2-1,many,TRBV20-1,TRBD2,CSARTGTSGRNEQFF,TGCAGTGCTAGGACCGGGACTAGCGGGAGGAATGAGCAGTTCTTC
11,TRBJ1-2,medium-sized,TRBV29-1,TRBD1,CSVRTGNGYTF,TGCAGCGTCCGGACAGGGAACGGCTACACCTTC
16,TRBJ2-1,many,TRBV28,TRBD1,CASSSSGTGSYNEQFF,TGTGCCAGCAGTTCTTCCGGGACAGGGAGCTACAATGAGCAGTTCTTC
14,TRBJ2-3,many,TRBV7-6,-,CASSLSEGPDTQYF,TGTGCCAGCAGCTTAAGCGAGGGCCCAGATACGCAGTATTTT
14,TRBJ2-6,medium-sized,TRBV12-5,-,CASGTTSGPNVLTF,TGTGCTAGTGGTACAACTTCGGGACCCAACGTCCTGACTTTC
15,TRBJ2-2,-,TRBV12-3/TRBV12-4,-,CASTLGQGTTWELFF,TGTGCCAGCACCTTGGGTCAGGGCACCACCTGGGAGCTGTTTTTT
13,TRBJ1-1,-,TRBV20-1,TRBD1,CSAGTVGQGQAFF,TGCAGTGCTGGCACAGTGGGACAGGGGCAAGCTTTCTTT
15,TRBJ2-3,many,TRBV20-1,-,CSARSRASATDTQYF,TGCAGTGCTAGAAGCCGGGCCTCCGCCACAGATACGCAGTATTTT
14,TRBJ1-1,many,TRBV25-1,-,CASSEAGLNTEAFF,TGTGCCAGCAGTGAGGCAGGGTTGAACACTGAAGCTTTCTTT
15,TRBJ1-1,many,TRBV20-1,TRBD1,CSAPRTGIMNTEAFF,TGCAGTGCGCCCAGGACAGGGATCATGAACACTGAAGCTTTCTTT
14,TRBJ1-2,many,TRBV5-1,-,CASSSVQGNDGYTF,TGCGCCAGCAGCTCGGTACAGGGTAACGATGGCTACACCTTC
11,TRBJ2-1,many,TRBV20-1,-,CSARVSREQFF,TGCAGTGCTAGAGTTAGCCGCGAGCAGTTCTTC
18,TRBJ2-6,many,TRBV10-3,TRBD1,CASSRVTGDLRGANVLTF,TGTGCCAGCTCACGGGTGACAGGGGACCTTAGGGGGGCCAACGTCCTGACTTTC
12,TRBJ2-2,medium-sized,TRBV20-1,-,CSASIPTGELFF,TGCAGTGCTAGTATACCCACCGGGGAGCTGTTTTTT
16,TRBJ1-5,many,TRBV12-3/TRBV12-4,TRBD1,CASSSGQGPTRGPQHF,TGTGCCAGCAGTTCAGGACAGGGGCCGACTCGGGGGCCCCAGCATTTT
15,TRBJ1-5,many,TRBV7-2,TRBD1,CASSSHRGSNQPQNF,TGTGCCAGCAGCTCCCACAGGGGTAGCAATCAGCCCCAGAATTTT
17,TRBJ2-2,many,TRBV11-3,-,CASSQPPGRADTGELFF,TGTGCCAGCAGTCAGCCCCCCGGCAGGGCGGACACCGGGGAGCTGTTTTTT
12,TRBJ2-5,many,TRBV7-9,-,CASSNSRETQYF,TGTGCCAGCAGCAACTCGCGGGAGACCCAGTACTTC
14,TRBJ2-5,many,TRBV20-1,TRBD2,CSARDTREGETQYF,TGCAGTGCTAGAGATACACGGGAGGGAGAGACCCAGTACTTC